Only a few counts were recorded for the clone carrying this T cell receptor beta chain. Its antigen is not known. These data originate in a study of T-cell reconstitution after alpha-beta-depleted transplantation in children. Deletions cut 3 bases from V and 7 bases from J, with 15 bases between. This CDR3 is built from 14 residues. Germline V lookup: CDR1 SGHTA, CDR2 FQGTGA. Whole-study findings and limits: Surviving recipient T cells and thymic progenitors underlay high day-60 TCRbeta diversity in some patients. Newly generated T cells supplied most T-cell counts and diversity one year post-transplant. At around two months after transplant, the alpha-beta T cells were reportedly derived from several hundred expanded clones that came from non-depleted graft cells.

It was with unique molecular identifiers that the TCRbeta library was prepared. MiXCR was run by TCRdb on the PCR reads, yielding one entry per CDR3 protein. The sample holds 250,000 to 350,000 distinct CDR3 sequences, approximately 23% seen once. This TCR came from a male patient aged 10 to 17 who had a stem cell transplant for acute lymphoblastic leukemia, so the T cells may come from the graft donor. This chain links TRBV7-3 with TRBJ1-2; D is uncertain. The starting material was PBMCs, mostly from graft donor cells, obtained 180 days after TCRalphabeta/CD19-depleted stem cell transplant. CDR3 protein: CASSLAPRDGGYTF. CDR3 nucleotides: TGTGCCAGCAGCTTGGCGCCCCGGGATGGTGGCTACACCTTC.